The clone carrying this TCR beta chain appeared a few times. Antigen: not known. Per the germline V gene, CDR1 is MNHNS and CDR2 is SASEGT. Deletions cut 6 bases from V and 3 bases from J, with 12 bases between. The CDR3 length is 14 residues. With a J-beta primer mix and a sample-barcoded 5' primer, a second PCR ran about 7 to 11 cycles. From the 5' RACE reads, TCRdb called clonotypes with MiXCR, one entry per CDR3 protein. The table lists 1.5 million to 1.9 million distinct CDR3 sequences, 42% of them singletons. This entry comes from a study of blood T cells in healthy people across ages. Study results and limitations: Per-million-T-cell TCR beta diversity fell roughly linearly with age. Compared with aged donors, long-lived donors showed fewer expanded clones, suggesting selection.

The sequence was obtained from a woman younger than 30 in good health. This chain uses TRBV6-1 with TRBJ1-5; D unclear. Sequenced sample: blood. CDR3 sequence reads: CASSEQRFNQPQHF. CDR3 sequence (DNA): TGTGCCAGCAGCGAACAGCGTTTCAATCAGCCCCAGCATTTT.